These 2 T cell receptor beta chains share one sample of origin, sequenced in a study of control samples from healthy donors and cancer patients. The method was immunoSEQ multiplex PCR; TCRdb's version includes in-frame clones alone and lacks a portion of them. The sample contains about 12,000 clones, approximately 94% of which appear only once. The specimen was PBMCs. These receptors were taken from a man aged 70 or older with head and neck cancer.

The gene calls are TRBV4-2 and TRBJ2-2, with a tentative D call TRBD2 (5 bases). The CDR3 is 13 amino acids. The V gene's germline CDR1 is LGHNA and CDR2 YNFKEQ. The V end was cut by 3 bases, the J end by 5 bases, with 7 bases between. The CDR3 DNA reads TGTGCCAGCAGCCATGGGGAGACCGGGGAGCTGTTTTTT. Translation gives CASSHGETGELFF.

The CDR3 DNA sequence: TGTGCCAGCAGCTTCACCGGGACTAGCGGGGGGGCACTATACAATGAGCAGTTCTTC. It codes for CASSFTGTSGGALYNEQFF. This rearrangement joins TRBV7-2 to TRBJ2-1, with TRBD2 matching over 16 bases. V gave up 3 bases and J gave up 4 bases; unmatched junction bases: 9. Germline CDR1 SGHTA, CDR2 FQGNSA. The CDR3 is 19 residues long. Variable domain in full (rest from reference TRBV7-2 and TRBJ2-1): GAGVSQSPSNKVTEKGKDVELRCDPISGHTALYWYRQSLGQGLEFLIYFQGNSAPDKSGLPSDRFSAERTGGSVSTLTIQRTQQEDSAVYLCASSFTGTSGGALYNEQFFGPGTRLTVL.